The clone carrying this TCR beta chain was detected many times. Antigen: not known. A single record per CDR3 protein comes from TCRdb applying MiXCR to the reads. The sample contains about 920,000 distinct CDR3 sequences, 30% to 40% of which appear only once. This CDR3 has 17 residues. The germline V and J ends were trimmed by 2 bases and 2 bases, with 16 bases remaining between them. Germline assignment: CDR1 SEHNR and CDR2 FQNEAQ (reference sequence). The sample comes from a study of T cell repertoires in cytomegalovirus infection. Study-level points and caveats: Using cumulative public TCR beta family frequency, the authors identified those who carried CMV together with the relevant HLA.

This sequence was found in a human donor in good health (CMV status not recorded). Some clones in this sample may be carry-over from other donors' samples. V usage is TRBV7-9 and J usage is TRBJ2-1, with D tentatively TRBD1 (5 bases). The sequencing here drew on cultured CD8+ T cells from PBMCs, taken from culture after CMV antigen stimulation. CDR3 amino acids: CASSLPWAGHTYNEQFF. Here the CDR3 DNA reads TGTGCCAGCAGCTTACCCTGGGCAGGGCACACCTACAATGAGCAGTTCTTC.